A selection of T cell receptor beta chains follows, all from one sample in a study of blood T cells in healthy people across ages. TCRdb used MiXCR to reprocess the 5' RACE reads, holding one entry per CDR3 protein. The sample lists over 950,000 distinct CDR3 sequences; about 53% were seen once. Input material: blood. These receptor sequences come from a woman aged 55-69 years in good health. CDR3s leave out the opening cysteine and the closing phenylalanine or tryptophan. Each record gives: clone size, V gene, CDR3 protein. The size field is filled for only some rows; it gives once, few, many or a size class.

few | TRBV20-1 | SVGASSGGNIQY
few | TRBV7-9 | ASRKGRYEQY
- | TRBV30 | AWRGSGETQY
few | TRBV15 | ATSRGGGHRDYTQY
few | TRBV20-1 | SAGGWREATDTQY
few | TRBV15 | ATGLRDRGSDTQY
- | TRBV11-2 | ASSLFWVGDTQY
- | TRBV12-3/TRBV12-4 | ASTQQGGSNEQF
- | TRBV20-1 | TVSGTPHDNEQF
- | TRBV7-9 | ASSLVRDLNTEAF
- | TRBV10-3 | AIKGRTPGITEAF
- | TRBV20-1 | SARDLVGSQEDEQY
- | TRBV7-2 | TSSPRRNEQF
- | TRBV28 | ASSFRVDSEQF
few | TRBV7-2 | ASSLMPGTTDTQY
- | TRBV10-3 | AISDLDQYEQY
- | TRBV24-1 | ATSDVSGTSGFDTQY
few | TRBV29-1 | SVEFHYEQY
- | TRBV20-1 | SARELLGALGDIQY
- | TRBV7-2 | ASSQGSRNTDTQY
- | TRBV28 | ASSVPGRGYGYT
few | TRBV10-3 | AARGGGQETQY
- | TRBV20-1 | SARDIRGHEKLF
- | TRBV11-2 | ASSLSGPAYEQY
few | TRBV4-3 | ASSQDAGRDNQPQH
- | TRBV11-1 | ASSRGRASDEQF
- | TRBV28 | ASSTVSESSYNEQF
few | TRBV6-6 | ASSYDGGSTQY
- | TRBV7-8 | ASSLQTLSSYNEQF
- | TRBV4-3 | ASSQGQREKLF
- | TRBV7-9 | ASSLAGVSEQF
few | TRBV6-2/TRBV6-3 | ASSYSIREQF
few | TRBV7-2 | ASSVMGGDQETQY
- | TRBV5-1 | ASSLDRVHSYEQY
- | TRBV12-3/TRBV12-4 | ASKAANEKLF
- | TRBV7-2 | ASSLGGRSVETQY
once | TRBV7-8 | ASSLVPIAGGSTDTQY
- | TRBV5-4 | ASSWRGSSYEQY
- | TRBV5-1 | ASSLVAGSSVLT
- | TRBV6-6 | ASSPKDSSSYNSPLH
- | TRBV7-9 | ASSLGGGGTDMQY
- | TRBV11-2 | ASSSRGPSEYNEQY
- | TRBV28 | ASRSTGASWEAF
- | TRBV11-3 | ASSGGRAMETQY
- | TRBV10-2 | ATRVSGEETQY
- | TRBV7-2 | ASSTDPQALVYEQY
- | TRBV3-1 | ASSRWGGGSRETQY
- | TRBV25-1 | ASSEPGVYGYT
- | TRBV27 | ASSLGGRGFYEQY
few | TRBV6-1 | ASSESGVPYEQY
- | TRBV7-2 | ASSLWGLNTGELF
- | TRBV6-5 | ASQGGDSYNEQY
- | TRBV28 | ASTHTSGLSNEQF
- | TRBV5-1 | ASSPSINNEQF